The 30 T cell receptor beta chains reported below all come from one sample, sequenced in a study of blood T cells in healthy people across ages. Combining a sample-barcoded 5' primer with a J-beta primer mix, a second PCR ran for roughly 7 to 12 cycles. In TCRdb, the 5' RACE reads were re-called with MiXCR into one record per CDR3 protein. The sample has some 1.7 million distinct CDR3 sequences, about 28% seen once. The sequenced sample was blood. The receptor source for this set is a woman aged 25 to 45 in good health.

This clonotype was seen repeatedly, ten times or more. The V gene is TRBV20-1, the J gene TRBJ2-7; 11 bases line up with TRBD1. The V gene's germline CDR1 is DFQATT and CDR2 SNEGSKA (reference sequence). CDR3 length: 13 residues. V lost 6 bases and J lost 5; bases outside the gene matches: 6. The CDR3 coding sequence is TGCAGTGCCCCGGGACAGGGGGGGGACGAGCAGTACTTC. Residues: CSAPGQGGDEQYF.

V and J are TRBV4-2 and TRBJ2-3; a possible D gene is TRBD1 (6 bases). Deletions cut 4 bases from V and 1 base from J, with 18 bases between. Germline V gene sequence: CDR1 LGHNA, CDR2 YNFKEQ. This CDR3 spans 17 amino acids. CDR3 region: CASSLGPQGDGTDTQYF. The CDR3 DNA reads as TGTGCCAGCAGCCTCGGGCCACAGGGTGATGGCACAGATACGCAGTATTTT.

V usage is TRBV18 and J usage is TRBJ2-1, with unresolved D. V lost 2 bases and J 8 bases, leaving 7 bases between the germline ends. Germline assignment: CDR1 KGHSH and CDR2 LQKENI. The CDR3 has 12 residues. CDR3 residues: CASSPKWDEQFF. The CDR3 bases are TGTGCCAGCTCACCAAAATGGGATGAGCAGTTCTTC.

This clonotype was recorded a few times. The rearrangement uses TRBV7-3 and TRBJ2-1, with a tentative D call TRBD2 (6 bases). This CDR3 region has 14 residues. V was clipped by 3 bases and J by 10 bases, with 16 bases between them. Looked up from germline, CDR1 is SGHTA and CDR2 is FQGTGA. CDR3 nucleotides: TGTGCCAGCAGCTTGGGGGGTGCGGGGAGAGAGCAGTTCTTC. This codes for CASSLGGAGREQFF. The whole variable domain, filled in from reference TRBV7-3 and TRBJ2-1, reads GAGVSQTPSNKVTEKGKYVELRCDPISGHTALYWYRQSLGQGPEFLIYFQGTGAADDSGLPNDRFFAVRPEGSVSTLKIQRTERGDSAVYLCASSLGGAGREQFFGPGTRLTVL.

The V and J genes are TRBV12-3 or TRBV12-4 and TRBJ2-7; D not certain. Trimming removed 4 bases at V and 0 bases at J, with 10 bases between. The CDR3 loop spans 14 amino acids. The CDR3 here is CASSCLKSSYEQYF. CDR3 bases: TGTGCCAGCAGTTGTCTCAAGAGCTCCTACGAGCAGTACTTC.

This clonotype appeared many times. The V and J genes are TRBV20-1 and TRBJ2-5; 13 bases are a match to TRBD2. CDR1 is DFQATT, CDR2 SNEGSKA, per germline (reference sequence). The CDR3 sequence is 15 residues long. After removal of 1 base from V and 5 bases from J, the junction contained 4 bases not matched to a gene. The CDR3 sequence is CSARAGLAGEETQYF. The CDR3 region has the DNA TGCAGTGCTAGAGCCGGACTAGCGGGGGAGGAGACCCAGTACTTC.

V and J are TRBV20-1 and TRBJ2-1; no firm D call. The CDR3 loop spans 12 amino acids. Germline V gene data show CDR1 as DFQATT and CDR2 as SNEGSKA (reference sequence). V was pared by 1 base and J by 10 bases, with 11 bases between. The CDR3 nucleotides are TGCAGTGCTAGAGGGCCGGGTCAGGAGCAGTTCTTC. Residues: CSARGPGQEQFF.

This clonotype was detected many times. The chain has TRBV5-1 and TRBJ1-2; 10 bases are a match to TRBD1. Germline CDR1 and CDR2: SGHRS and YFSETQ. The CDR3 consists of 13 residues. Losses at the gene ends were 3 bases for V and 7 bases for J; bases not matched to a gene: 3. As DNA, the CDR3 is TGCGCCAGCAGCTCGACAGGGGGCGGTGGCTACACCTTC. Its translation: CASSSTGGGGYTF.

V gene TRBV13 combines with J gene TRBJ1-4; D is possibly TRBD1 (5 bases). The CDR3 has 14 residues. CDR1 and CDR2 (germline): PRHDT, FYEKMQ (reference sequence). Trimming took 2 bases from V and 7 from J, leaving 11 bases between them. CDR3 nucleotides: TGTGCCAGCAGCTTACTTGGGGCGGGTGAAAAACTGTTTTTT. Its translation is CASSLLGAGEKLFF.

This clonotype was detected ten times or more. The chain recombines TRBV6-2 or TRBV6-3 with TRBJ2-7; 11 bases are shared with TRBD1. The CDR3 contains 15 residues. Germline values: CDR1 MNHEY, CDR2 SVGEGT. With 7 bases clipped from V and 0 bases from J, the junction kept 5 bases outside the gene matches. CDR3 nucleotides: TGTGCCAGCACCCCGGGACAGGGGGTCTCCTACGAGCAGTACTTC. This encodes CASTPGQGVSYEQYF.

The chain combines TRBV15 with TRBJ2-1; TRBD1 aligns across 9 bases. V was clipped by 5 bases and J by 6 bases; unmatched bases: 8. The CDR3 extends over 15 amino acids. Germline values: CDR1 LNHNV, CDR2 YYDKDF (reference sequence). The chain's CDR3 is CATSGRDRASNEQFF. CDR3 DNA sequence: TGTGCCACCAGCGGCCGGGACAGGGCGAGCAATGAGCAGTTCTTC.

The sample holds many counts of this clonotype. The gene calls are TRBV9 and TRBJ2-1; D ambiguous. The CDR3 totals 15 residues. The germline V gene has CDR1 SGDLS and CDR2 YYNGEE. Trimming removed 0 bases at V and 6 bases at J, with 13 bases between. The CDR3 sequence: CASSVGQNPSNEQFF. CDR3 sequence (DNA): TGTGCCAGCAGCGTAGGCCAGAATCCTAGCAATGAGCAGTTCTTC. Together with reference TRBV9 and TRBJ2-1, the CDR3 gives the full variable domain: DSGVTQTPKHLITATGQRVTLRCSPRSGDLSVYWYQQSLDQGLQFLIQYYNGEERAKGNILERFSAQQFPDLHSELNLSSLELGDSALYFCASSVGQNPSNEQFFGPGTRLTVL.

The gene calls are TRBV7-2 and TRBJ2-7; TRBD1 matches at 8 bases. Per germline, CDR1 SGHTA and CDR2 FQGNSA. The V and J ends lost 5 bases and 7 bases, in that order; junction bases with no gene match: 7. The CDR3 contains 13 residues. CDR3 sequence (DNA): TGTGCCAGCAGCCGAACAGGGGGGAGGGAGCAGTACTTC. Its protein is CASSRTGGREQYF.

This clonotype was observed at least ten times. The chain has TRBV5-1 and TRBJ2-7, with D perhaps matching TRBD2 (6 bases). Germline V gives CDR1 SGHRS, CDR2 YFSETQ. The CDR3 consists of 14 residues. Trimming took 4 bases from V and 0 from J, leaving 11 bases between them. CDR3 nucleotides: TGCGCCAGCAGCCCCTTGGGACTCTCCTACGAGCAGTACTTC. Translated, it gives CASSPLGLSYEQYF.

This clonotype was counted between two and nine times. The chain links TRBV28 to TRBJ2-5, with D unclear. CDR1 MDHEN and CDR2 SYDVKM come from the germline V gene. The V end was cut by 9 bases, the J end by 6 bases, with 17 bases between. The CDR3 is 13 amino acids. The CDR3 loop reads CASLTGDRKTQYF. The CDR3 DNA reads TGTGCCAGTTTAACCGGAGACCGAAAGACCCAGTACTTC.

Note on this clonotype: Just one base apart from a much larger clone, this may be a read error. This chain uses TRBV7-6 with TRBJ2-5, with 9 bases aligning to TRBD2. V lost 1 base, J lost 2 bases, and 5 bases stayed unmatched. CDR1 is SGHVS and CDR2 is FNYEAQ in the germline V gene. This CDR3 has 16 residues. In DNA, the CDR3 is TGTGCCAGCAGCTTAGGGGCTAGCGGGGTACAAGAGACCCAGTACTTC. Its protein product is CASSLGASGVQETQYF.

The chain couples TRBV6-5 to TRBJ1-1; no clear D gene. Germline V gene sequence: CDR1 MNHEY, CDR2 SVGAGI. This CDR3 contains 13 residues. The ends were cut back, 7 bases at V and 4 bases at J, with 13 bases in the middle. CDR3 sequence (DNA): TGTGCCAGCACCCAAGGGCAGGCCACTGAAGCTTTCTTT. This translates into CASTQGQATEAFF.

For this clonotype: A read error is possible here, since a much larger clone lies one base away. The rearrangement links TRBV7-2 to TRBJ2-1; perhaps TRBD2 as D (6 bases). The J call is in doubt because the DNA end fits TRBJ2-7 better. This CDR3 spans 13 amino acids. Germline CDR1 reads SGHTA; CDR2 reads FQGNSA. The CDR3 here is CASTAGPYNEQYF. The CDR3 region has the DNA TGTGCCAGCACTGCGGGGCCGTACAATGAGCAGTACTTC.

This clonotype was counted ten times or more. At one boundary the junction diverges from the germline segment, which might be a read error. This chain uses TRBV3-1 with TRBJ2-6; weak D call: TRBD2 (5 bases). This CDR3 region has 12 residues. CDR1 LGHDT and CDR2 YNNKEL come from the germline V gene (reference sequence). CDR3 nucleotides: TGTGCCAGCAGTGACGGGGTCAACGTCCTGACTTTC. It yields the protein CASSDGVNVLTF.

The rearrangement uses TRBV9 and TRBJ1-4; 7 bases line up with TRBD1. V gave up 4 bases and J gave up 8 bases; unmatched junction bases: 14. CDR1 is SGDLS and CDR2 is YYNGEE in the germline V gene. The CDR3 has 16 amino acids. CDR3 DNA: TGTGCCAGCAGCCCCCACAGGGGCCGTTCAGAAGAAAAACTGTTTTTT. As protein: CASSPHRGRSEEKLFF.

The chain uses TRBV5-1 and TRBJ2-4; D gene ambiguous. The V gene lost 0 bases and the J gene lost 0 bases, with 10 bases spanning the gap. The CDR3 length is 16 residues. The V gene's germline CDR1 is SGHRS and CDR2 YFSETQ. CDR3 nucleotide sequence: TGCGCCAGCAGCTTGGCGCCCCGCGGAGCCAAAAACATTCAGTACTTC. Its protein product is CASSLAPRGAKNIQYF.

This clonotype appeared many times. The chain is built from TRBV7-2 and TRBJ2-5; TRBD1 matches 8 bases. The CDR3 is 15 amino acids. Trimming at V came to 3 bases and at J to 5 bases, leaving 8 bases not matched to a gene. Germline CDR1 SGHTA, CDR2 FQGNSA. The CDR3 reads CASSFTGGSWETQYF. The CDR3 DNA follows: TGTGCCAGCAGCTTTACAGGGGGATCCTGGGAGACCCAGTACTTC.

The chain joins TRBV20-1 to TRBJ1-1, with D maybe TRBD1 (6 bases). The CDR3 runs to 13 residues. Germline V lookup: CDR1 DFQATT, CDR2 SNEGSKA (reference sequence). Trimming took off 2 bases at V and 4 bases at J, with 11 bases between the two ends. The CDR3 protein is CSARPGAGTEAFF. The CDR3 DNA follows: TGCAGTGCTAGACCAGGGGCTGGCACTGAAGCTTTCTTT.

The CDR3 coding sequence is TGTGCCAGCTCACTCAACCCCGGGACGGATAAGAATGAGCAGTTCTTC. It specifies CASSLNPGTDKNEQFF. This sequence joins TRBV18 and TRBJ2-1; D tentatively fits TRBD1 or TRBD2 (5 bases each). V lost 4 bases, J lost 7 bases, and 20 bases lay in between. Germline V lookup: CDR1 KGHSH, CDR2 LQKENI. This CDR3 region has 16 residues.

This clonotype occurred many times. The chain employs TRBV12-3 or TRBV12-4 and TRBJ2-6, with 7 bases aligning to TRBD1. With V trimmed by 4 bases and J by 1 base, 4 bases remained unmatched. This CDR3 region has 16 residues. In DNA, the CDR3 is TGTGCCAGCAGTTCCACAGGGGAGTCTGGGGCCAACGTCCTGACTTTC. Its translation is CASSSTGESGANVLTF.

This clonotype came up a few times. The J gene is TRBJ1-5, the V gene TRBV3-1; no definite D call. The CDR3 loop spans 15 amino acids. The germline V gene has CDR1 LGHDT and CDR2 YNNKEL (reference sequence). The V end was cut by 1 base, the J end by 1 base, with 8 bases between. CDR3 in amino acids: CASSQAGRSNQPQHF. The CDR3, as DNA: TGTGCCAGCAGCCAAGCGGGGAGAAGCAATCAGCCCCAGCATTTT.

V is TRBV20-1 and J is TRBJ1-5, with 9 positions matching TRBD1. This CDR3 is 14 amino acids long. Germline V gene sequence: CDR1 DFQATT, CDR2 SNEGSKA (reference sequence). The junction had 6 bases not matched to a gene; V was cut back by 5 bases and J by 4 bases. The CDR3 sequence: CSASDRGANQPQHF. DNA for the CDR3: TGCAGTGCTTCGGACAGGGGCGCAAATCAGCCCCAGCATTTT.

This clonotype was found a few times. The chain has TRBV2 and TRBJ2-7; the D gene is possibly TRBD1 (5 bases). The CDR3 is made up of 15 amino acids. V lost 3 bases and J 3 bases, leaving 15 bases between the germline ends. In germline, CDR1 is SNHLY, CDR2 FYNNEI. CDR3 DNA: TGTGCCAGCAGTGAGACAGCGTATACGGGCTACGAGCAGTACTTC. Translated, it gives CASSETAYTGYEQYF.

CDR3 coding DNA: TGCGCCAGCAGCCGCCGAACAGGCCCCGAGGCTTTCTTT. Residues: CASSRRTGPEAFF. The chain uses TRBV4-1 and TRBJ1-1; possible D gene TRBD1, 5 bases. Germline CDR1 reads MGHRA; CDR2 reads YSYEKL. The CDR3 consists of 13 residues. Trimming stripped 4 bases from V and 11 bases from J, with 17 bases between.

This clonotype was counted many times. This chain links TRBV7-2 with TRBJ2-1; D might be TRBD2 (6 bases). CDR1 SGHTA and CDR2 FQGNSA come from the germline V gene. The V end was cut by 3 bases, the J end by 7 bases, with 13 bases between. The CDR3 sequence is 14 residues long. CDR3 in amino acids: CASSFGGAANEQFF. Written as DNA, the CDR3 is TGTGCCAGCAGCTTCGGCGGGGCGGCAAATGAGCAGTTCTTC. The variable domain in full, completed from reference TRBV7-2 and TRBJ2-1, reads GAGVSQSPSNKVTEKGKDVELRCDPISGHTALYWYRQSLGQGLEFLIYFQGNSAPDKSGLPSDRFSAERTGGSVSTLTIQRTQQEDSAVYLCASSFGGAANEQFFGPGTRLTVL.